The entry that follows covers one TCR beta chain sequence. The antigen remains undetermined. Original methodology: Owing to the provision of junction-only sequences devoid of quality scores by immunoSEQ, filtering differed. Sequencing was performed with immunoSEQ multiplex PCR; in TCRdb, only in-frame clones are kept and a portion is missing. The DNA gave D and trimming, while V, J and clone size come from that table. The sample records over a million clones, roughly 74% being singletons. These data originate in a study of shared clonotypes between healthy human individuals. General observations from the study: As a rule, naive subsets had a larger estimated richness than memory subsets. Shared clonotypes: about 4.6% naive CD4, roughly 3.8% naive CD8, about 2.5% memory CD4, over 0.3% memory CD8.

This CDR3 spans 16 amino acids. Germline values: CDR1 KGHSH, CDR2 LQKENI. Trimming cost V 1 base and J 8 bases, with 18 bases left between them. The rearrangement uses TRBV18 and TRBJ2-1, with D tentatively TRBD1 (5 bases). The sequenced sample was memory CD4+ T cells from PBMCs. The subset: CD45RA-negative fraction. The TCR comes from a young man in good health. Some clones in this sample may be carry-over from other donors' samples. The chain's CDR3 is CASSPLPMQGMDEQFF. CDR3 nucleotides: TGTGCCAGCTCACCACTACCCATGCAGGGTATGGATGAGCAGTTCTTC. The full variable domain, rest sourced from reference TRBV18 and TRBJ2-1, is NAGVMQNPRHLVRRRGQEARLRCSPMKGHSHVYWYRQLPEEGLKFMVYLQKENIIDESGMPKERFSAEFPKEGPSILRIQQVVRGDSAAYFCASSPLPMQGMDEQFFGPGTRLTVL.